This TCR beta chain was captured in a study of T cell responses to AZD1222 COVID-19 vaccine. Findings and limits, study-wide: The span of vaccine-associated CD4 TCRs extended across spike, with dominance at 160-218 and 743-854. Most donors were white British and more were female, and clonal diversity was possibly underestimated. Spike-specific TCR breadth and depth grew following two AZD1222 doses.

This clone showed up just once. The antigen is undetermined. Profiling relied on immunoSEQ multiplex PCR, and the TCRdb table lists in-frame clones only, not all of them. The sample contains roughly 120,000 clones, about 85% of which appear only once. Germline loops: CDR1 SGHRS, CDR2 YFSETQ. The V end lost 0 bases, the J end lost 7 bases, and 13 bases lay between the germline ends. This CDR3 has 15 residues. The rearrangement uses TRBV5-1 and TRBJ1-4; D possibly corresponds to TRBD1 (5 bases). The specimen was peripheral blood, collected on day 0 of AZD1222 vaccination. The receptor comes from an adult in good health. The CDR3 nucleotides are TGCGCCAGCAGCTTGGAAGTAGGGGTCGGTGAAAAACTGTTTTTT. Translated: CASSLEVGVGEKLFF.